A selection of T cell receptor beta chains follows, all from one sample in a study of blood T cells in healthy people across ages. TCRdb re-analysed the 5' RACE reads in MiXCR, keeping a single row per CDR3 protein. The sample records hundreds of thousands of distinct CDR3 sequences, roughly 24% being singletons. The data also belong to a second study, concerning T cells of mothers and their children.

The sequencing input was blood. Receptors were obtained from a boy aged 10-17 years in good health. Both conserved end residues are part of each CDR3. A D gene is named only where the DNA matches it firmly. Clone size, where shown, is once, few, many, or a class for clones that have expanded.

>TRBV7-9|.|.|TRBJ1-2
TGTGCCAGCAGCTTGGGGACACCCTCTAACTATGGCTACACCTTC
CASSLGTPSNYGYTF
>TRBV5-1|TRBD2|.|TRBJ2-1
TGCGCCAGCAGCCCGCCCCCCGCGGGGGGATACAATGAGCAGTTCTTC
CASSPPPAGGYNEQFF
>TRBV12-3/TRBV12-4|.|few|TRBJ2-5
TGTGCCGGCAGTTTAGACAGACTAGCCCAGTACTTC
CAGSLDRLAQYF
>TRBV18|.|.|TRBJ2-5
TGTGCCAGCTCACCACGGTACAACCAAGAGACCCAGTACTTC
CASSPRYNQETQYF
>TRBV4-1|.|.|TRBJ2-7
TGCGCCAGCAGCCAAGACTACCTATACGAGCAGTACTTC
CASSQDYLYEQYF
>TRBV7-2|TRBD1|few|TRBJ2-7
TGTGCCAGCAGCCTACGGACAGGGGTTGACTACGAGCAGTACTTC
CASSLRTGVDYEQYF
>TRBV5-1|TRBD1|few|TRBJ2-5
TGCGCCAGCAGCTTGAGGGCGACAGGGCAGGGGCGAGAGACCCAGTACTTC
CASSLRATGQGRETQYF
>TRBV7-3|TRBD2|.|TRBJ2-1
TGTGCCAGCAGCTCCCAAACTAGCGGGGGGTACAATGAGCAGTTCTTC
CASSSQTSGGYNEQFF
>TRBV18|TRBD1|.|TRBJ1-1
TGTGCCAGCTCGATTGGAGGACAGGGCACTGAAGCTTTCTTT
CASSIGGQGTEAFF
>TRBV5-1|TRBD1|few|TRBJ2-7
TGCGCCAGCAGCTCCACCGGACAGGGAAATGACGAGCAGTACTTC
CASSSTGQGNDEQYF
>TRBV6-6|.|few|TRBJ2-5
TGTGCCAGCAGTTCCGGACAGACTAATTACCAAGAGACCCAGTACTTC
CASSSGQTNYQETQYF
>TRBV5-1|.|.|TRBJ1-1
TGCGCCAGCAGCTTGGAGGGAGAAACTGAAGCTTTCTTT
CASSLEGETEAFF
>TRBV3-1|TRBD1|few|TRBJ1-2
TGTGCCAGCGGACCTAACAGACAGGGGGCTACGATTCGCGGCTACACCTTC
CASGPNRQGATIRGYTF
>TRBV30|.|.|TRBJ2-5
TGTGCCTGGAGTATTCAAAAGAGGACCCAGTACTTC
CAWSIQKRTQYF
>TRBV4-1|TRBD1|few|TRBJ2-7
TGCGCCAGCAGCCCAGAGGGGACAGACTCCTACGAGCAGTACTTC
CASSPEGTDSYEQYF
>TRBV7-2|TRBD2|.|TRBJ2-3
TGTGCCAGCGGCCCCAGCGGGGACACAGATACGCAGTATTTT
CASGPSGDTDTQYF
>TRBV29-1|.|.|TRBJ2-3
TGCCTGGCGGGGGACATGACAGATACGCAGTATTTT
CLAGDMTDTQYF
>TRBV7-9|.|.|TRBJ2-1
TGTGCCAGCCGTAATGGCGGAAACAATGAGCAGTTCTTC
CASRNGGNNEQFF
>TRBV14|TRBD2|.|TRBJ2-1
TGTGCCAGCAGCCAGCTAACTAGCGGGGGGGCCCGTGAGCAGTTCTTC
CASSQLTSGGAREQFF
>TRBV30|.|few|TRBJ2-7
TGTGCCTGGAATACGTCACCTCAGGGGAACGAGCAGTACTTC
CAWNTSPQGNEQYF
>TRBV5-1|TRBD1|.|TRBJ1-2
TGCGCCAGCAGCTTTACGACAGGGACCTATGGCTACACCTTC
CASSFTTGTYGYTF
>TRBV5-1|.|.|TRBJ1-1
TGCGCCAGCAGGAATACAGCGAACACTGAAGCTTTCTTT
CASRNTANTEAFF
>TRBV28|TRBD1|few|TRBJ2-5
TGTGCCAGCTCCCATACCCAAAACAGGGGAAGACAAGAGACCCAGTACTTC
CASSHTQNRGRQETQYF
>TRBV5-1|.|few|TRBJ1-2
TGCGCCAGCAGCTTGGGAGACGGAGGATTCTATGGCTACACCTTC
CASSLGDGGFYGYTF
>TRBV6-5|TRBD1|few|TRBJ2-7
TGTGCCACGGAAGACCGGGACAGCCGACAACCGTCCCACTTC
CATEDRDSRQPSHF